This T cell receptor (beta chain) appears in the sequencing data of a study of T-cell reconstitution after alpha-beta-depleted transplantation in children. Findings of the study overall: About two months after transplant, alpha-beta T cells reportedly came from several hundred expanded graft clones.

Using unique molecular identifiers, the investigators prepared the TCRbeta library. TCRdb reprocessed the PCR reads via MiXCR and lists one record per CDR3 protein. The sample carries about 210,000 distinct CDR3 sequences, about a sixth recorded once. This clonotype was seen a few times. Antigen: not known. The specimen was PBMCs, mostly from graft donor cells, collected 360 days after TCRalphabeta/CD19-depleted stem cell transplant. The receptor's source is a male patient between 2 and 10 years old who had a stem cell transplant for acute lymphoblastic leukemia, so the T cells may come from the graft donor.

The CDR3 bases are TGCAGTGCTAGCAAGCGACAGGGCTACGAGCAGTACTTC. It is translated as CSASKRQGYEQYF. The chain employs TRBV20-1 and TRBJ2-7, with 7 bases identical to TRBD1. J gave up 3 bases and V 3 bases, and 5 bases lay outside the gene matches. The CDR3 totals 13 residues. Germline V gene sequence: CDR1 DFQATT, CDR2 SNEGSKA (reference sequence).